This T cell receptor (beta chain) derives from a study of cytomegalovirus exposure and HLA in healthy donors (dated by TCRdb to 2016 to 2017). Background for the entire study: According to an earlier analysis of a few hundred of the donors, 150 million to 200 million T cells yielded some 120 million unique TCR beta sequences and around 300 Gb of sequence data. An early release covering about 600 HLA-typed donors comprised 300 to 350 gigabases of sequencing data and around 85 million unique TCR sequences. Of the approximately 400 genotyped donors, roughly 80% were placed in the genetic ancestry cluster associated with self-reported Caucasian donors. The study aimed to test whether cataloging public T cell receptors could reveal signatures of past pathogen exposure. Using immunosequencing, the study profiled T cell repertoires from some 670 subjects and related those repertoires to cytomegalovirus serostatus. In addition to the first cohort of roughly 670 subjects, a separate validation cohort of 120 different subjects was used. To predict cytomegalovirus infection status, the study combined high-throughput TCR immunosequencing, statistical association of individual TCRs with disease status, and machine learning. A later analysis re-analyzed previously published TCR beta repertoires from approximately 700 donors and added high-resolution HLA genotyping to study TCR occurrence patterns. The later analysis used no new phenotypic data to find candidate immune exposures, relying instead on TCR beta sequences and their occurrence across donors. In an earlier analysis of about 590 of the donors, high-throughput TCR beta sequencing was used to judge whether each TCR beta V gene segment behaved as functional or pseudogenic. Donor age, sex, ethnicity and CMV serostatus were collected together with the repertoire data. Genome-wide SNP genotypes for about three fifths of the roughly 670 donors were used in a later genetic analysis, which treated that subset as a discovery cohort. All discovery cohort repertoires had been generated on a single sequencing platform. HLA typing covered class I and class II loci at four-digit resolution. Typing coverage differed by locus: A, B, C, DRB1 and DQB1 were typed in about 620-640 donors, DQA1 in about 560, DPA1 in around 600, and DPB1 in around 490. Because of strong linkage in the cohort, roughly five DR-DQ haplotypes were treated as single units for association and clustering. Across approximately 400 genotyped donors of the cohort, an average of approximately 200,000 unique TCR beta nucleotide sequences per donor were sequenced, and around 20% of those sequences were non-productive.

Library method: the immunoSEQ multiplex PCR assay. The multiplex PCR relied on a mix of 60 forward primers for TCR Vbeta segments and 13 reverse primers for TCR Jbeta segments. A multiplex PCR assay on genomic DNA amplified the CDR3 region of rearranged TCR beta genes. The amplified TCR beta libraries were sequenced on the Illumina HiSeq System as 87-base-pair reads. As for the original processing: Across the 670 or so repertoires, a later analysis counted around 80 million unique TCR beta chains, 9.5 million to 12 million of which were shared by at least two donors. A nearest-neighbor algorithm error-corrected the raw reads and collapsed the reads into unique sequences, merging closely related sequences to remove PCR and sequencing errors. To assign V, D and J gene segments, CDR3 sequences were aligned to IMGT reference sequences. Each retained sequence needed at least a six-nucleotide match to both a V gene segment and a J gene segment. A rearrangement counted as productive if the CDR3 had no stop codons and remained in frame with V and J, and every other rearrangement counted as non-productive. Following IMGT convention, CDR3 was defined as the stretch from the second conserved V-encoded cysteine to the conserved J-encoded phenylalanine. The earlier analysis of fewer than 750 of the donors excluded sequences that lacked an unambiguous match to a single V gene segment. An earlier analysis of almost 600 of the donors classified V segments as functional when productive rearrangements were above 56.7% and as segregating when the standard deviation between donors was above 5%. To diagnose cytomegalovirus status from the catalog of TCR beta chain sequences, a statistical classification framework was built. V and J gene assignment, in a later analysis, came from comparing TCR nucleotide sequences with IMGT/GENE-DB human TR gene sequences. In a later analysis, CDR3 sequences and most-parsimonious VDJ recombination scenarios were assigned using the TCRdist pipeline. In a later analysis, each TCR beta chain was defined by its CDR3 amino acid sequence together with its V-gene family, and reads without a unique V-gene family were excluded. In a later analysis, a few hundred highly shared, low-generation-probability nucleotide sequences were removed to address suspected cross-contamination and a sequencing artifact. For each public chain, a later analysis derived a clonal expansion index from normalized ranks of inferred template counts within each repertoire. In a later analysis, generation probabilities were computed with a VDJ recombination model fitted to out-of-frame rearrangements, and the resulting probabilities were checked against IGoR. A later analysis scored TCR-TCR, TCR-HLA and TCR-CMV co-occurrence with hypergeometric tests, applying a repertoire-size bias correction to TCR pairs. In a later analysis, false discovery rates were estimated by permuting HLA or CMV assignments 20 times. In a later analysis, co-occurring TCRs were grouped with DBSCAN, and TCRdist sequence similarity was added when clustering was performed within HLA-allele-positive subsets. Co-occurrence clustering excluded repertoires with fewer than 30,000 or more than 120,000 public chains, plus five with anomalous nucleotide sharing. TCRdb's version of the immuneACCESS table is confined to in-frame rearrangements and falls short of the full clone set. An unresolved V gene accounts for under half of the shortfall where checked; the remainder is of unknown origin. The DNA was the basis for D and trimming; V, J and clone size are from that table. The table for this sample lists some 150,000 clones; 79% of them were counted only once. Under 8% of the sample is held by the ten biggest clonotypes.

In its sample, this clone was seen once. Its antigen is still unknown. The input lacks base qualities; no much larger clone sits a single base away. The paper's findings and limits, for the study overall: Broadly in line with IMGT annotations, most TCR beta V segments showed up in productive rearrangements about 90% or about 30% of the time in an earlier analysis of several hundred of the donors. Several of the top co-occurrence clusters appeared to be linked to parvovirus B19, influenza, CMV and Epstein-Barr virus, according to a later analysis. A further reported finding was that TCR beta sequences accurately predicted the HLA-A and HLA-B alleles for most subjects in the first cohort. Presence/absence analyses assumed roughly uniform sequencing depth across donors, an assumption that may not hold. When HLA alleles, especially DR and DQ, strongly co-occurred, TCR associations were difficult to assign to individual alleles. Only TCR beta chains were sequenced in this cohort, and the absence of alpha or paired-chain data limited detectable features. According to the authors, the approach could potentially be generalized to other disease states and immunological phenotypes. Most TCR sequences were seen in very few donors, while some public TCRs were found in many individuals. A later analysis found that most CMV-associated TCR beta chains appeared HLA-restricted, with HLA associations seemingly driven largely by CMV exposure. V-gene and J-gene trimming of TCR beta chains was associated with a missense DCLRE1C variant in a later genetic analysis, and the association was replicated in an independent cohort. HLA typing was unavailable for some donors at each locus, so association tests used only the typed subset. The earlier analysis of about 600 of the donors excluded some 15 rarely observed V segments, including chromosome 9 orphons, because counts were too low. In a later genetic analysis, fewer N-insertions in productive TCRs were reported among donors in an Asian-associated ancestry cluster than the roughly 640-donor mean. In a later analysis, TCR association rates were found to vary across HLA loci, with the most associated TCRs seen for DRB1 alleles and the fewest for HLA-C alleles. A cluster of highly shared sequence variants was judged likely to represent a technical artifact of the sequencing pipeline. Immune exposure information for the cohort was limited to CMV serostatus. The classifier was reported to diagnose cytomegalovirus status with high specificity and sensitivity in both the original and validation cohorts. In vitro tests confirmed that a few of the cytomegalovirus-associated TCR beta chains recognize cytomegalovirus antigens. Specific HLA alleles were associated with roughly 16,000 TCR beta sequences at a false discovery rate of 0.05 in a later analysis. In a later analysis, HLA-associated TCR beta chains were found to be more clonally expanded and to have lower generation probabilities than equally common non-associated chains. Correlated functional status among segregating V segments might reflect linkage disequilibrium, but an unknown experimental factor could not be ruled out. In the study, around 160 TCR beta chains were listed as associated with cytomegalovirus.

The cohort was made up of approximately 670 healthy bone marrow donors. Cohort members were all nominally healthy when sampled, although unrecorded immune exposures were likely present. The donor was CMV seropositive and was included in the group of 250 to 350 seropositive cohort members. Each donor provided a peripheral blood sample, and peripheral blood mononuclear cells were used for TCR beta sequencing. The Qiagen DNeasy Blood Extraction Kit was used to extract genomic DNA from the blood cell samples. Sequencing input: PBMCs. The receptor comes from a man aged 50 to 59 in good health and CMV-seropositive.

The DNA reads TGTGCCAGCAGCTCTCGCAGGGGCTACGAGCAGTACTTC. Its translation is CASSSRRGYEQYF. The V gene is TRBV12-1 and the J gene is TRBJ2-7; the DNA was not used to check the table's D call, TRBD1. TRBV12-1 is deemed a pseudogene. The CDR3 has 13 amino acids, counting the end cysteine and phenylalanine. The read is trimmed to its CDR3 DNA, 39 bases read in frame from base 1.